The entry below gives a single T cell receptor (beta chain) sequence along with its context. Antigen specificity is unknown. One end of the junction does not line up with germline, which may come from a read error. This entry is derived from a study of tumor-infiltrating lymphocytes in primary liver carcinoma. The wider study: Maximum tumor diameters ranged from roughly 4 to 11 cm, stage T1-T3 N0M0. Regarding the study as a whole: Merely some 8-24% of top clones spanned all five tumor regions.

This CDR3 is built from 15 residues. Per germline, CDR1 LGHNA and CDR2 YSLEER. RNA and DNA were co-extracted from approximately 20-30 mg of unsorted bulk tissue. For each tumor, five separate regions were sampled. The proportion of viable tumor cells exceeded 85% in every tumor sample. The template, about 550 ng total RNA, yielded TCR beta cDNA made with a constant-region primer. ARM-PCR, slightly modified, supplied the TCR beta libraries through three nested multiplex PCR rounds. The study ran its first two PCR rounds for nine to eleven cycles each, using TRBV1-TRBV30 forward primers and a C-beta reverse primer. TCRdb reprocessed the multiplex PCR reads via MiXCR and lists one record per CDR3 protein. The sample holds 150,000 to 200,000 distinct CDR3 sequences, about 85% seen once.

V is TRBV4-3 and J is TRBJ2-7; D is tentatively TRBD1 or TRBD2 (5 bases each). The material sequenced was tumor tissue from primary liver carcinoma. The origin of this receptor is a man aged 40-55 years with primary liver carcinoma and hepatitis B virus infection. The CDR3 loop is CAGSQGAADKLEQYF. The CDR3 nucleotides read TGTGCAGGCAGCCAAGGGGCAGCGGACAAGCTCGAGCAGTACTTC.